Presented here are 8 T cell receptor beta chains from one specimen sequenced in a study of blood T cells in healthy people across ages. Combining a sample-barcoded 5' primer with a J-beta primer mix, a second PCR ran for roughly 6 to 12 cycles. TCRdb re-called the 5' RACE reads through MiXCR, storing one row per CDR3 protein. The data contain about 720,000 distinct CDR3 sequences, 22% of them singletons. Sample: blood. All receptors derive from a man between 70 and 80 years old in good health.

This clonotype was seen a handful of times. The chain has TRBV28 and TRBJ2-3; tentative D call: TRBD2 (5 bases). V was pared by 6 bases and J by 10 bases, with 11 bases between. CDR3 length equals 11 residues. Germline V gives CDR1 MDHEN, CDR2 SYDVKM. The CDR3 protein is CASSPGVPQYF. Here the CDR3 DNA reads TGTGCCAGCAGCCCCGGGGTCCCGCAGTATTTT. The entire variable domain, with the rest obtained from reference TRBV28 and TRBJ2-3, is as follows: DVKVTQSSRYLVKRTGEKVFLECVQDMDHENMFWYRQDPGLGLRLIYFSYDVKMKEKGDIPEGYSVSREKKERFSLILESASTNQTSMYLCASSPGVPQYFGPGTRLTVL.

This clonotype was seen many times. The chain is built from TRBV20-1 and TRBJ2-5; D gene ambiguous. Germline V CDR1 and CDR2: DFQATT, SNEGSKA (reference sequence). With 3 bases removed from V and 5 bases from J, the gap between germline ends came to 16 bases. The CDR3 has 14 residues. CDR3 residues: CSARTPIGGETQYF. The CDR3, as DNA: TGCAGTGCTAGGACGCCTATAGGTGGTGAGACCCAGTACTTC.

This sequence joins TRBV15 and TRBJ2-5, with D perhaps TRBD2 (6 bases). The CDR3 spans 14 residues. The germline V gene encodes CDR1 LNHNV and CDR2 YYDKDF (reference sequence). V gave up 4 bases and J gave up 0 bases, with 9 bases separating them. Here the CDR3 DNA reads TGTGCCACCAGCAAAGGACTAAACCAAGAGACCCAGTACTTC. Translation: CATSKGLNQETQYF.

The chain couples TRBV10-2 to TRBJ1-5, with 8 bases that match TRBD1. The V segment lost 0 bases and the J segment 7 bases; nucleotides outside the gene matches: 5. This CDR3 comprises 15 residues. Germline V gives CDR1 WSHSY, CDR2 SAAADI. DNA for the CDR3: TGCGCCAGCAGTGAGTCGTCGGACAGGGTCCAGCCCCAGCATTTT. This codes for CASSESSDRVQPQHF.

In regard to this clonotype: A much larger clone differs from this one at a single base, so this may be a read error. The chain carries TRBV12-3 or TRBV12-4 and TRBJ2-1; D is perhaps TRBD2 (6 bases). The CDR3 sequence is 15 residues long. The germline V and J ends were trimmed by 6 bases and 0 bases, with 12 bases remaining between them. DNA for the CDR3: TGTGCCAGCAGCCAAGGAGCGGGCTCCTACAATGAGCAGTTCTTC. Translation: CASSQGAGSYNEQFF.

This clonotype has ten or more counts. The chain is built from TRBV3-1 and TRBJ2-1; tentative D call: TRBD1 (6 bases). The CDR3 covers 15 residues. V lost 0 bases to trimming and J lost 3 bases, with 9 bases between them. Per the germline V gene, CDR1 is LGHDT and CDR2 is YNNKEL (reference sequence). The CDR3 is CASSQDLDSYNEQFF. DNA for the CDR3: TGTGCCAGCAGCCAAGATCTGGACAGCTACAATGAGCAGTTCTTC.

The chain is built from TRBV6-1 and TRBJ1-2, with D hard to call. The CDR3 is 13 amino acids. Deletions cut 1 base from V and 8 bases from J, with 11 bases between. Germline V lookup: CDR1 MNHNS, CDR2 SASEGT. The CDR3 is CASSEVGLLGYTF. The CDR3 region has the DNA TGTGCCAGCAGTGAAGTGGGTCTCCTCGGCTACACCTTC.

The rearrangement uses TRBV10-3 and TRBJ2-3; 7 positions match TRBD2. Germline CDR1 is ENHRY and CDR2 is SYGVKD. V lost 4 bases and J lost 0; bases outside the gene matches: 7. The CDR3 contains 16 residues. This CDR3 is CAISAGREPSTDTQYF. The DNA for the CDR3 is TGTGCCATCAGTGCTGGGAGGGAACCTAGCACAGATACGCAGTATTTT.